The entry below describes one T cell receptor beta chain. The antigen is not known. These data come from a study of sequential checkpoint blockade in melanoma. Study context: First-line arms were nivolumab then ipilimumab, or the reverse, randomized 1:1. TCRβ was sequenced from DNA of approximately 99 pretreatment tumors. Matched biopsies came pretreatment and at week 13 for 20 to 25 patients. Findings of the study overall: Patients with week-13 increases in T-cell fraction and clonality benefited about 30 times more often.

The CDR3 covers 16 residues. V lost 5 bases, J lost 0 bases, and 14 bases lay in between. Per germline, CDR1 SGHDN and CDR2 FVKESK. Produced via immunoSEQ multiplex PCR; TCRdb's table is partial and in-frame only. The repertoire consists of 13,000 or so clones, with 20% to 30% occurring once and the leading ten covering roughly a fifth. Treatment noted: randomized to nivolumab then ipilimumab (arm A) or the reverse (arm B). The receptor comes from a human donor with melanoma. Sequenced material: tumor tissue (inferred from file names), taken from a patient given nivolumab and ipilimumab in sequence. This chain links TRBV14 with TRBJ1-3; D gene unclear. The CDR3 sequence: CASSFLPLTSGNTIYF. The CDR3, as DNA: TGTGCCAGCAGCTTTCTCCCGCTGACCTCTGGAAACACCATATATTTT.